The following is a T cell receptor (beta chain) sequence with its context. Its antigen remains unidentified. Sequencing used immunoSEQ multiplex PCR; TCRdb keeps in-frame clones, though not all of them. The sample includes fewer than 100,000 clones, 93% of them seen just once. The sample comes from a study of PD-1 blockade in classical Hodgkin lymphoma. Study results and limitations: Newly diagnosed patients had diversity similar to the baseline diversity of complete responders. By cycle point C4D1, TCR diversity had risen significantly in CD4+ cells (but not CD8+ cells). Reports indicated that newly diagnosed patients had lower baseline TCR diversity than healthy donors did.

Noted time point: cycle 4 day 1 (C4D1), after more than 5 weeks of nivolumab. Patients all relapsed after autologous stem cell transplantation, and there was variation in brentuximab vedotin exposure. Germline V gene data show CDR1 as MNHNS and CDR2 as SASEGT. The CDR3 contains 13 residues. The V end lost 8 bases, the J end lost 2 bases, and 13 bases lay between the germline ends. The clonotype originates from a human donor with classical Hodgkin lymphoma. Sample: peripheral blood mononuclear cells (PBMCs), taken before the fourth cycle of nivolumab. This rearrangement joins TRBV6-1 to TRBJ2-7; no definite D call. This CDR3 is CASLSTITYEQYF. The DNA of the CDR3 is TGTGCCAGCCTTTCGACAATTACCTACGAGCAGTACTTC.